These 9 T cell receptor beta chains came from one sample sequenced in a study of T cells in Graves' hyperthyroidism and ophthalmopathy. RNA transcripts yielded amplified TCR beta CDR3 regions. The HTBI primer set was used in a first-round RT-PCR of the TCR CDR3. Each CDR3 protein is one row after TCRdb ran MiXCR on the multiplex PCR reads. The repertoire holds about 360,000 distinct CDR3 sequences, with about 18% as singletons. Material: blood. The receptor source for this set is a woman under 30 with Graves' hyperthyroidism.

This clonotype has ten or more counts. The CDR3: CASSYPYPTGSFGYTF. Written as DNA, the CDR3 is TGTGCCAGCAGTTACCCATATCCGACAGGGTCTTTTGGCTACACCTTC. The chain recombines TRBV6-5 with TRBJ1-2; 7 bases align to TRBD1. V lost 2 bases to trimming and J lost 7 bases; unmatched junction nucleotides: 13. This CDR3 has 16 residues. CDR1 and CDR2 (germline): MNHEY, SVGAGI.

This clonotype came up many times. The chain has TRBV10-3 and TRBJ1-1; TRBD1 agrees at 7 bases. Per germline, CDR1 ENHRY and CDR2 SYGVKD. The V and J ends lost 0 bases and 1 base, in that order; junction bases with no gene match: 11. This CDR3 region has 18 residues. CDR3 sequence: CAISESEAGQKWNTEAFF. CDR3 sequence (DNA): TGTGCCATCAGTGAGTCCGAGGCGGGACAGAAATGGAACACTGAAGCTTTCTTT.

This rearrangement joins TRBV25-1 to TRBJ1-1; D call uncertain. The CDR3 totals 11 residues. V was pared by 0 bases and J by 7 bases, with 3 bases between. Germline-derived CDR1 and CDR2 are MGHDK and SYGVNS. DNA of the CDR3: TGTGCCAGCAGTGAATACGGTGAAGCTTTCTTT. This sequence encodes CASSEYGEAFF.

This clonotype was seen at least ten times. The chain uses TRBV3-1 and TRBJ2-4, with D unresolved. This CDR3 spans 13 amino acids. CDR1 and CDR2 from the germline V gene are LGHDT and YNNKEL (reference sequence). The ends were cut back, 5 bases at V and 5 bases at J, with 10 bases in the middle. In DNA form, the CDR3 reads TGTGCCAGCAGCATAAGGGCAGAAAACATTCAGTACTTC. Protein sequence: CASSIRAENIQYF.

Points on this clonotype: A much larger clone lies one base from this, so it may be a read error. The V gene is TRBV27, the J gene TRBJ2-5, with TRBD1 identical over 8 bases. The CDR3 has 14 amino acids. Germline values: CDR1 MNHEY, CDR2 SMNVEV (reference sequence). DNA for the CDR3: TGTGTCAGCAGTTCCGTGACAGGGGCAGAGACCCAGTACTTC. Protein product: CVSSSVTGAETQYF.

This clonotype was observed at least ten times. The chain joins TRBV27 to TRBJ1-5, with D possibly TRBD1 on 5 matching bases. The CDR3 length is 14 residues. V gave up 3 bases and J gave up 1 base, with 7 bases separating them. In germline, CDR1 is MNHEY, CDR2 SMNVEV (reference sequence). DNA for the CDR3: TGTGCCAGCAGTTTGACAGAGAGCAATCAGCCCCAGCATTTT. It specifies CASSLTESNQPQHF.

There are many counts of this clonotype. The chain's CDR3 is CASSDIWTAREQYF. CDR3 nucleotides: TGTGCCAGCAGTGATATTTGGACGGCCAGGGAGCAGTACTTC. The gene calls are TRBV6-1 and TRBJ2-7; D is unclear. V was trimmed by 3 bases and J by 7 bases, leaving 16 bases between them. Germline CDR1 MNHNS, CDR2 SASEGT. The CDR3 is made up of 14 amino acids.

This clonotype appeared once. The chain uses TRBV27 and TRBJ2-4; 8 nucleotides line up with TRBD1. V was clipped by 8 bases and J by 1 base; unmatched bases: 7. The CDR3 consists of 15 residues. Germline V gives CDR1 MNHEY, CDR2 SMNVEV (reference sequence). The CDR3 loop reads CASGQRTGAKNIQYF. The CDR3 bases are TGTGCCAGCGGCCAAAGGACAGGGGCCAAAAACATTCAGTACTTC.

This clonotype was counted ten times or more. This chain connects TRBV6-2 or TRBV6-3 to TRBJ1-1, with D possibly matching TRBD1 (5 bases). Trimming removed 0 bases from V and 5 bases from J, with 7 bases in between. Germline V CDR1 and CDR2: MNHEY, SVGEGT. CDR3 length: 13 amino acids. The CDR3 nucleotides read TGTGCCAGCAGTTACTCAGGGGTTACTGAAGCTTTCTTT. Its translation: CASSYSGVTEAFF.